Listed here are 8 T cell receptor beta chains from one sample, sequenced in a study of blood T cell repertoires in COVID-19. TCRdb keeps only in-frame clones here, not all; method: immunoSEQ multiplex PCR. The sample records fewer than 300,000 clones, almost 85% being singletons. The specimen was peripheral blood. These receptors were obtained from a man aged 45 to 65 with active or convalescent COVID-19.

This clone was recorded a few times. The chain has TRBV2 and TRBJ2-7; the D is unclear. The germline V gene encodes CDR1 SNHLY and CDR2 FYNNEI. With 5 bases removed from V and 3 bases from J, the gap between germline ends came to 11 bases. There are 13 residues in the CDR3. This CDR3 reads CASSTEVIYEQYF. The CDR3 nucleotides are TGTGCCAGCAGTACTGAGGTGATCTACGAGCAGTACTTC.

The rearrangement uses TRBV3-1 (or the pseudogene TRBV3-2) and TRBJ1-6; D unresolved. V gave up 2 bases and J gave up 4 bases, with 3 bases separating them. From germline, CDR1 is LGHDT and CDR2 YNNKEL (reference sequence). The CDR3 has 13 amino acids. The CDR3 region is CASSQQYNSPLHF. The CDR3 bases are TGTGCCAGCAGCCAACAGTATAATTCACCCCTCCACTTT.

This sequence joins TRBV19 and TRBJ2-7; the match to TRBD2 covers 10 bases. Per germline, CDR1 LNHDA and CDR2 SQIVND (reference sequence). The CDR3 consists of 14 residues. V was clipped by 3 bases and J by 6 bases; unmatched bases: 5. The chain's CDR3 is CASSIRPSGSEQYF. The CDR3 DNA is TGTGCCAGTAGTATCCGGCCTAGCGGGAGCGAGCAGTACTTC.

The chain is built from TRBV3-1 (or the pseudogene TRBV3-2) and TRBJ1-6; D remains unclear. Germline-derived CDR1 and CDR2 are LGHDT and YNNKEL (reference sequence). The CDR3 is made up of 14 amino acids. V lost 0 bases to trimming and J lost 6 bases, with 6 bases between them. The CDR3 region is CASSQDYGNSPLHF. For the CDR3, the DNA is TGTGCCAGCAGCCAAGACTACGGTAATTCACCCCTCCACTTT.

The gene calls are TRBV6-2 or TRBV6-3 and TRBJ2-1, with D maybe TRBD2 (6 bases). The CDR3 has 12 amino acids. V lost 6 bases and J lost 9, with 12 bases in between. The germline CDR1 and CDR2 sequences are MNHEY and SVGEGT. CDR3 sequence (DNA): TGTGCCAGCAGCTTCGGGGGTAGTGAGCAGTTCTTC. It codes for CASSFGGSEQFF.

The count of this clone is one. The V and J genes are TRBV7-8 and TRBJ1-1; 8 bases are a match to TRBD1. Germline-derived CDR1 and CDR2 are SGHVS and FQNEAQ. This CDR3 is 18 amino acids long. Unmatched junction bases numbered 19, after V lost 6 bases and J lost 4 bases. The CDR3 loop reads CASSFARQGLGGRTEAFF. CDR3 coding DNA: TGTGCCAGCAGTTTTGCCCGACAGGGGCTCGGCGGCCGCACTGAAGCTTTCTTT. The whole variable domain, filled in from reference TRBV7-8 and TRBJ1-1, reads GAGVSQSPRYKVAKRGQDVALRCDPISGHVSLFWYQQALGQGPEFLTYFQNEAQLDKSGLPSDRFFAERPEGSVSTLKIQRTQQEDSAVYLCASSFARQGLGGRTEAFFGQGTRLTVV.

The rearrangement links TRBV6-5 to TRBJ1-1, with unresolved D. Germline V lookup: CDR1 MNHEY, CDR2 SVGAGI. Between the trimmed V and J ends, which lost 5 bases and 1 base, there was a span of 11 bases. This CDR3 has 14 amino acids. The CDR3 is CASSRNPRNTEAFF. CDR3 in DNA: TGTGCCAGCAGTCGCAACCCTAGGAACACTGAAGCTTTCTTT.

This sequence joins TRBV5-1 and TRBJ1-1, with 8 bases aligning to TRBD1. V gave up 4 bases and J gave up 0 bases; unmatched junction bases: 14. The germline gives CDR1 SGHRS, CDR2 YFSETQ. The CDR3 has 18 residues. The CDR3: CASSLVTGGRTMNTEAFF. For the CDR3, the DNA is TGCGCCAGCAGCCTAGTCACAGGGGGTCGTACTATGAACACTGAAGCTTTCTTT. Full variable domain (missing parts from reference TRBV5-1 and TRBJ1-1): KAGVTQTPRYLIKTRGQQVTLSCSPISGHRSVSWYQQTPGQGLQFLFEYFSETQRNKGNFPGRFSGRQFSNSRSEMNVSTLELGDSALYLCASSLVTGGRTMNTEAFFGQGTRLTVV.